Shown below are 10 T cell receptor beta chains from a single sample sequenced in a study of shared clonotypes between healthy human individuals. The method was immunoSEQ multiplex PCR; TCRdb's version includes in-frame clones alone and lacks a portion of them. The sample records about a million clones, 70% to 80% being singletons. The sample taken for sequencing was memory CD4+ T cells from PBMCs. Stated subset: CD45RA-negative fraction. The origin of the receptors is a man younger than 35 in good health. Some clones in this sample may be carry-over from other donors' samples.

The chain has TRBV28 and TRBJ1-5; possibly TRBD1 for D (6 bases). The CDR3 totals 17 residues. Germline V gene sequence: CDR1 MDHEN, CDR2 SYDVKM. Trimming removed 6 bases from V and 0 bases from J, with 18 bases in between. The CDR3 nucleotides read TGTGCCAGCAGCCTGACCAGGACAGATGATAGCAATCAGCCCCAGCATTTT. This translates into CASSLTRTDDSNQPQHF.

The chain carries TRBV28 and TRBJ1-1; 8 bases align to TRBD1. Germline loops: CDR1 MDHEN, CDR2 SYDVKM. V lost 5 bases, J lost 6 bases, and 23 bases stayed unmatched. The length of the CDR3 is 19 residues. The CDR3 region is CASSHGQGGGRSLRSEAFF. CDR3 nucleotides: TGTGCCAGCAGTCACGGACAGGGAGGGGGCCGCTCCCTGAGGTCTGAAGCTTTCTTT. The full variable domain, its missing parts supplied by reference TRBV28 and TRBJ1-1, is DVKVTQSSRYLVKRTGEKVFLECVQDMDHENMFWYRQDPGLGLRLIYFSYDVKMKEKGDIPEGYSVSREKKERFSLILESASTNQTSMYLCASSHGQGGGRSLRSEAFFGQGTRLTVV.

Of note for this clone: The conserved closing phenylalanine or tryptophan is absent in this CDR3, likely reflecting a read error. The rearrangement links TRBV10-3 to TRBJ2-3; either TRBD1 or TRBD2 may supply D (5 bases each). This CDR3 is 14 amino acids long. V was cut by 8 bases and J by 0 bases, with 12 bases left in between. Germline V lookup: CDR1 ENHRY, CDR2 SYGVKD. The CDR3 nucleotides read TGTGCCATCCGAGGGGACGGTAGCACAGATACGCAGTATCTT. Protein sequence: CAIRGDGSTDTQYL.

The CDR3 protein is CASSLPRQGVLGGYTF. CDR3 in DNA: TGTGCCAGCAGTTTACCCCGACAGGGGGTACTCGGAGGCTACACCTTC. This chain joins TRBV28 and TRBJ1-2, with 9 bases lining up with TRBD1. Germline CDR1 is MDHEN and CDR2 is SYDVKM. This CDR3 has 16 residues. Trimming cost V 2 bases and J 8 bases; bases outside gene matches: 12.

This sequence joins TRBV19 and TRBJ1-5; D not resolved. The germline V gene encodes CDR1 LNHDA and CDR2 SQIVND (reference sequence). CDR3 length equals 14 residues. V dropped 3 bases and J dropped 6 bases, with 12 bases sitting between them. The DNA of the CDR3 is TGTGCCAGTAGTATGGGCCGGAACGGTCAGCCCCAGCATTTT. Amino acids: CASSMGRNGQPQHF.

This rearrangement joins TRBV6-6 to TRBJ2-3; D may be TRBD2 (7 bases). From germline, CDR1 is MNHNY and CDR2 SVGAGI (reference sequence). V was cut by 6 bases and J by 3 bases, with 19 bases left in between. There are 16 residues in the CDR3. The CDR3 region is CASSSGASGRTDTQYF. The CDR3 DNA is TGTGCCAGCAGCTCGGGGGCTAGCGGAAGAACAGATACGCAGTATTTT.

The rearrangement uses TRBV4-3 and TRBJ2-2; 8 bases agree with TRBD1. V was clipped by 6 bases and J by 4 bases; unmatched bases: 4. Germline V CDR1 and CDR2: LGHNA, YSLEER. The length of the CDR3 is 14 residues. The CDR3: CASSLTGGTGELFF. The CDR3, as DNA: TGCGCCAGCAGTCTAACAGGGGGCACCGGGGAGCTGTTTTTT.

This clone was counted ten times or more. The rearrangement uses TRBV6-6 and TRBJ1-5; TRBD1 agrees at 7 bases. The junction had 5 bases not matched to a gene; V was cut back by 6 bases and J by 3 bases. CDR3 length equals 14 residues. In germline, CDR1 is MNHNY, CDR2 SVGAGI (reference sequence). Here the CDR3 DNA reads TGTGCCAGCAGCACAGGGGAATTCAATCAGCCCCAGCATTTT. Its translation is CASSTGEFNQPQHF.

About this clone itself: This sequence may be a read error, since a much larger clone differs from it by one base. Other nucleotide sequences from this sample produce the same CDR3. The chain recombines TRBV5-8 with TRBJ2-2; no firm D call. The CDR3 consists of 15 residues. With 0 bases removed from V and 0 bases from J, the gap between germline ends came to 6 bases. Germline CDR1 SGHTS, CDR2 YDEGEE. CDR3 nucleotide sequence: TGTGCCAGCAGCTTGGTTGGCGCGAACACCGGGGAGCTGTTTTTT. Amino acid sequence: CASSLVGANTGELFF.

The V gene is TRBV2, the J gene TRBJ2-1, with TRBD2 matching over 16 bases. This CDR3 comprises 15 residues. V lost 6 bases and J lost 8; bases outside the gene matches: 4. From germline, CDR1 is SNHLY and CDR2 FYNNEI. The CDR3 spells CASSGTSGRVDEQFF. The CDR3 bases are TGTGCCAGCAGCGGGACTAGCGGGAGGGTAGATGAGCAGTTCTTC.